Below, 32 T cell receptor beta chains from the same sample are listed, as sequenced in a study of CD8 T cells in ankylosing spondylitis. The study, taken as a whole, reports: Blood of patients with ankylosing spondylitis appeared to be characterized by a TCR beta motif of eight highly homologous variants.

No antigen has been assigned to these receptors. A single record per CDR3 protein comes from TCRdb applying MiXCR to the 5' RACE reads. The sample records roughly 90,000 distinct CDR3 sequences, about 9% being singletons. Sequencing used blood, either unsorted or a sorted T cell fraction (not recorded which). The source of these receptors is a male donor with ankylosing spondylitis.

This clonotype was recorded a few times. J is TRBJ2-3 and V is TRBV4-2; D is perhaps TRBD2 (6 bases). CDR1 is LGHNA and CDR2 is YNFKEQ in the germline V gene. This CDR3 region has 15 residues. The V end lost 1 base, the J end lost 0 bases, and 8 bases lay between the germline ends. Here the CDR3 reads CASSQVGLSTDTQYF. In nucleotides, the CDR3 is TGTGCCAGCAGCCAAGTGGGACTCAGCACAGATACGCAGTATTTT.

The chain couples TRBV10-3 to TRBJ2-5, with 10 bases fitting TRBD1. Germline assignment: CDR1 ENHRY and CDR2 SYGVKD. This CDR3 is built from 17 residues. V lost 2 bases to trimming and J lost 5 bases; unmatched junction nucleotides: 11. CDR3 sequence (DNA): TGTGCCATCAGTGAGCTCTGGACAGGGGGATTTCAGGAGACCCAGTACTTC. This codes for CAISELWTGGFQETQYF.

This clonotype was counted a few times. The J gene is TRBJ1-5, the V gene TRBV6-1, with D perhaps matching TRBD1 (6 bases). V shed 1 base and J shed 2 bases, with 15 bases lying between them. The CDR3 sequence is 17 residues long. CDR1 is MNHNS and CDR2 is SASEGT in the germline V gene. The CDR3 region is CASSEENQGHGNQPQHF. The CDR3 DNA reads TGTGCCAGCAGTGAAGAAAACCAGGGGCACGGCAATCAGCCCCAGCATTTT.

This clonotype was recorded a few times. The chain is built from TRBV11-2 and TRBJ2-3, with 8 bases matching TRBD2. CDR3 length: 15 residues. V dropped 1 base and J dropped 3; count of bases not matched to a gene: 3. Germline values: CDR1 SGHAT, CDR2 FQNNGV. The CDR3 DNA reads as TGTGCCAGCAGCTTAGCCCCGGGGGGGACAGATACGCAGTATTTT. Amino acids: CASSLAPGGTDTQYF. The variable domain in full, completed from reference TRBV11-2 and TRBJ2-3, reads EAGVAQSPRYKIIEKRQSVAFWCNPISGHATLYWYQQILGQGPKLLIQFQNNGVVDDSQLPKDRFSAERLKGVDSTLKIQPAKLEDSAVYLCASSLAPGGTDTQYFGPGTRLTVL.

The table lists this clonotype with many counts. The chain joins TRBV11-2 to TRBJ2-3; the D gene is possibly TRBD1 (5 bases). From germline, CDR1 is SGHAT and CDR2 FQNNGV. The CDR3 runs to 15 residues. V was clipped by 0 bases and J by 4 bases, with 11 bases between them. This CDR3 reads CASSLDWAGSDTQYF. The CDR3 DNA reads as TGTGCCAGCAGCTTAGATTGGGCAGGGTCAGATACGCAGTATTTT.

This clonotype has ten or more counts. The J gene is TRBJ2-3, the V gene TRBV25-1; TRBD1 might be the D (5 bases). Germline V gene sequence: CDR1 MGHDK, CDR2 SYGVNS. V lost 6 bases, J lost 4 bases, and 11 bases lay in between. The CDR3 covers 13 residues. The DNA for the CDR3 is TGTGCCAGCAGGCCCCACAGGTCAGATACGCAGTATTTT. It specifies CASRPHRSDTQYF.

This clonotype was picked up many times. The rearrangement joins TRBV12-3 or TRBV12-4 to TRBJ1-1; D gene ambiguous. V lost 8 bases and J 4 bases, leaving 17 bases between the germline ends. This CDR3 contains 14 residues. For the CDR3, the DNA is TGTGCCAGCCTCCCCCCGGGGAGGGCCACTGAAGCTTTCTTT. Amino acid sequence: CASLPPGRATEAFF.

This clonotype was counted ten times or more. V gene TRBV2 combines with J gene TRBJ2-3; 12 bases are shared with TRBD2. Looked up from germline, CDR1 is SNHLY and CDR2 is FYNNEI. The CDR3 contains 20 residues. Losses at the gene ends were 6 bases for V and 0 bases for J; bases not matched to a gene: 16. CDR3 in amino acids: CASSFPGLAGREYSTDTQYF. CDR3 nucleotide sequence: TGTGCCAGCAGCTTCCCGGGACTAGCGGGTAGAGAATACAGCACAGATACGCAGTATTTT.

The table lists this clonotype with a few counts. The rearrangement uses TRBV24-1 and TRBJ2-5; D call uncertain. CDR1 and CDR2 (germline): KGHDR, SFDVKD. The V gene lost 5 bases and the J gene lost 2 bases, with 8 bases spanning the gap. CDR3 length: 13 residues. Here the CDR3 DNA reads TGTGCCACCAGTGTAATCGGTCAAGAGACCCAGTACTTC. Translation gives CATSVIGQETQYF.

This clonotype appeared many times. J is TRBJ2-1 and V is TRBV11-1, with D perhaps TRBD1 (6 bases). V lost 5 bases to trimming and J lost 7 bases, with 27 bases between them. Per the germline V gene, CDR1 is SGHAT and CDR2 is FQDESV (reference sequence). This CDR3 comprises 18 residues. The DNA for the CDR3 is TGTGCCAGCAGCCCCCAGTCCGGCAACAGGGCTGGATGGAATGAGCAGTTCTTC. It yields the protein CASSPQSGNRAGWNEQFF.

This clonotype was counted only a few times. The chain is built from TRBV18 and TRBJ2-7; 11 bases are a match to TRBD1. The V and J ends lost 4 bases and 1 base, in that order; junction bases with no gene match: 3. The V gene's germline CDR1 is KGHSH and CDR2 LQKENI. The CDR3 length is 15 residues. The DNA for the CDR3 is TGTGCCAGCTCACGGGGACAGGGGGAATCCTACGAGCAGTACGTC. It is translated as CASSRGQGESYEQYV.

This clonotype turned up a few times. This sequence joins TRBV5-6 and TRBJ2-7, with D hard to call. Germline V CDR1 and CDR2: SGHDT, YYEEEE. V lost 3 bases and J 2 bases, leaving 3 bases between the germline ends. The CDR3 covers 11 residues. The CDR3 loop is CASSSPYEQYV. DNA of the CDR3: TGTGCCAGCAGCTCACCCTACGAGCAGTACGTC.

This clonotype has more than one count but fewer than ten. This chain connects TRBV5-1 to TRBJ2-5; D is undetermined. Deletions cut 0 bases from V and 2 bases from J, with 11 bases between. Germline V gives CDR1 SGHRS, CDR2 YFSETQ. There are 15 residues in the CDR3. In DNA, the CDR3 is TGCGCCAGCAGCTTGGGGGGATGGAGTCAAGAGACCCAGTACTTC. Its protein is CASSLGGWSQETQYF.

This clonotype appeared a few times. This chain links TRBV19 with TRBJ1-1; D is unresolved. CDR1 and CDR2 (germline): LNHDA, SQIVND (reference sequence). The CDR3 totals 15 residues. V was cut by 1 base and J by 1 base, with 10 bases left in between. The CDR3 loop is CASSIVAGRNTEAFF. As DNA, the CDR3 is TGTGCCAGTAGTATAGTGGCAGGTCGGAACACTGAAGCTTTCTTT.

This clonotype was observed many times. V is TRBV5-1 and J is TRBJ2-7; the match to TRBD1 covers 7 bases. CDR3 length: 16 residues. V lost 0 bases, J lost 3 bases, and 9 bases stayed unmatched. CDR1 and CDR2 (germline): SGHRS, YFSETQ. The CDR3 coding sequence is TGCGCCAGCAGCTTGGTCGCCGGGACAGTTCACTACGAGCAGTACTTC. The encoded protein is CASSLVAGTVHYEQYF.

This clonotype was counted between two and nine times. The chain uses TRBV7-9 and TRBJ1-1, with D hard to call. The length of the CDR3 is 14 residues. Trimming removed 4 bases at V and 3 bases at J, with 12 bases between. The germline V gene has CDR1 SEHNR and CDR2 FQNEAQ (reference sequence). CDR3 coding DNA: TGTGCCAGCAGCTCGCTTTTGTTGGACACTGAAGCTTTCTTT. This codes for CASSSLLLDTEAFF.

This chain links TRBV4-2 with TRBJ1-1; a weak D match, TRBD1 (5 bases). Germline V gene data show CDR1 as LGHNA and CDR2 as YNFKEQ. This CDR3 has 14 amino acids. The ends were cut back, 4 bases at V and 0 bases at J, with 9 bases in the middle. The CDR3 nucleotides are TGTGCCAGCAGCCCTCGGGGGGTGAACACTGAAGCTTTCTTT. Translated: CASSPRGVNTEAFF.

This clonotype has more than one count but fewer than ten. The V call is TRBV10-3, the J call TRBJ2-7; TRBD2 aligns across 9 bases. Germline assignment: CDR1 ENHRY and CDR2 SYGVKD. V was pared by 3 bases and J by 7 bases, with 10 bases of the junction left unmatched. This CDR3 contains 15 residues. CDR3 residues: CAISDPGGRAGEQYF. In nucleotides, the CDR3 is TGTGCCATCAGTGACCCCGGCGGGAGGGCCGGTGAGCAGTACTTC.

V usage is TRBV6-1 and J usage is TRBJ2-1; 11 bases fit TRBD2. The CDR3 is made up of 15 amino acids. V was clipped by 5 bases and J by 8 bases; unmatched bases: 8. CDR1 MNHNS and CDR2 SASEGT come from the germline V gene. The CDR3 coding sequence is TGTGCCAGCAGTCAATTAGCGGGAGGGTTGGATGAGCAGTTCTTC. Translating it yields CASSQLAGGLDEQFF.

A few counts support this clonotype. J is TRBJ2-1 and V is TRBV5-1; no clear D gene. Between the trimmed V and J ends, which lost 0 bases and 5 bases, there was a span of 6 bases. There are 13 residues in the CDR3. Per the germline V gene, CDR1 is SGHRS and CDR2 is YFSETQ. CDR3 nucleotides: TGCGCCAGCAGCTTGGCCGTCAACAATGAGCAGTTCTTC. Translated, it gives CASSLAVNNEQFF.

This clonotype was detected many times. The chain links TRBV10-3 to TRBJ2-7, with D perhaps matching TRBD2 (6 bases). Trimming took off 5 bases at V and 7 bases at J, with 12 bases between the two ends. CDR1 is ENHRY, CDR2 SYGVKD, per germline. This CDR3 comprises 12 residues. CDR3 residues: CAISSLGGEQYV. For the CDR3, the DNA is TGTGCCATCAGTTCGCTGGGGGGTGAGCAGTACGTC.

This clonotype was recorded a few times. V usage is TRBV19 and J usage is TRBJ2-3, with D unresolved. The CDR3 loop spans 14 amino acids. Trimming left V 6 bases short and J 0 bases short, with 10 bases between. Germline assignment: CDR1 LNHDA and CDR2 SQIVND (reference sequence). CDR3 residues: CASRLDTSTDTQYF. CDR3 nucleotide sequence: TGTGCCAGTAGACTGGATACTAGCACAGATACGCAGTATTTT.

The rearrangement joins TRBV19 to TRBJ2-3; D remains unclear. Trimming stripped 6 bases from V and 4 bases from J, with 17 bases between. The V gene's germline CDR1 is LNHDA and CDR2 SQIVND (reference sequence). The CDR3 totals 15 residues. CDR3 coding DNA: TGTGCCAGTAGGGGAAGGGTAGGGTATGCAGATACGCAGTATTTT. It encodes CASRGRVGYADTQYF.

This clonotype appeared a few times. The V call is TRBV21-1, the J call TRBJ2-1. TRBV21-1 is designated a pseudogene. The CDR3 length is 16 residues. The DNA for the CDR3 is TGTGCCAGCAGCAAAGAGGCCGGGAGCTCCTACAATGAGCAGTTCTTC. This gives the protein CASSKEAGSSYNEQFF.

This clonotype was counted many times. The chain employs TRBV6-1 and TRBJ2-5; D might be TRBD1 or TRBD2, each matching 6 bases. The CDR3 covers 14 residues. Per the germline V gene, CDR1 is MNHNS and CDR2 is SASEGT. The V end was cut by 6 bases, the J end by 1 base, with 12 bases between. CDR3 nucleotides: TGTGCCAGCAGGCAATGGGGGGCCCAAGAGACCCAGTACTTC. As protein: CASRQWGAQETQYF.

Ten or more counts support this clonotype. The V and J genes are TRBV25-1 and TRBJ2-2, with 10 bases fitting TRBD1. Germline-derived CDR1 and CDR2 are MGHDK and SYGVNS. Trimming cost V 5 bases and J 3 bases; bases outside gene matches: 3. There are 15 residues in the CDR3. The CDR3: CASSSGTGDTGELFF. The CDR3 DNA reads as TGTGCCAGCAGTTCCGGGACAGGGGACACCGGGGAGCTGTTTTTT.

This clonotype turned up a few times. V gene TRBV11-2 combines with J gene TRBJ1-1; tentative D call: TRBD1 (5 bases). Germline values: CDR1 SGHAT, CDR2 FQNNGV. The CDR3 is 14 amino acids. The V and J ends lost 6 bases and 0 bases respectively, with 11 bases between them. In DNA, the CDR3 is TGTGCCAGCAGGTGGGGGGGACTGAACACTGAAGCTTTCTTT. It codes for CASRWGGLNTEAFF. Based on the CDR3 plus reference TRBV11-2 and TRBJ1-1, the full variable domain is EAGVAQSPRYKIIEKRQSVAFWCNPISGHATLYWYQQILGQGPKLLIQFQNNGVVDDSQLPKDRFSAERLKGVDSTLKIQPAKLEDSAVYLCASRWGGLNTEAFFGQGTRLTVV.

J is TRBJ2-1 and V is TRBV6-5; no clear D gene. The V and J ends lost 2 bases and 8 bases respectively, with 13 bases between them. Germline CDR1 MNHEY, CDR2 SVGAGI. The CDR3 runs 14 residues. This chain's CDR3 is CASSYAMTPDEQFF. The CDR3, as DNA: TGTGCCAGCAGTTACGCGATGACACCCGATGAGCAGTTCTTC.

This clonotype has a count of ten or more. This chain joins TRBV12-3 or TRBV12-4 and TRBJ2-1, with D tentatively TRBD1 (6 bases). CDR3 length: 12 residues. Trimming left V 5 bases short and J 7 bases short, with 9 bases between. The CDR3 region is CASSPQGNEQFF. The DNA for the CDR3 is TGTGCCAGCAGTCCACAGGGAAATGAGCAGTTCTTC.

This rearrangement joins TRBV12-3 or TRBV12-4 to TRBJ2-3, with a possible D match to TRBD2 (6 bases). The V gene lost 5 bases and the J gene lost 1 base, with 13 bases spanning the gap. The CDR3 contains 15 residues. CDR3 protein: CASSLSSVGTDTQYF. The CDR3 nucleotides are TGTGCCAGCAGTCTATCTAGCGTCGGCACAGATACGCAGTATTTT.

This clonotype has a count of ten or more. The rearrangement joins TRBV7-9 to TRBJ2-7, with 8 bases matching TRBD1. The germline V gene has CDR1 SEHNR and CDR2 FQNEAQ (reference sequence). Germline trimming cut 6 bases from V and 3 bases from J; bases unmatched to any gene: 1. This CDR3 has 12 amino acids. The CDR3, as DNA: TGTGCCAGCAGAGGGACAGGCTACGAGCAGTACTTC. It yields the protein CASRGTGYEQYF.

J is TRBJ2-5 and V is TRBV24-1, with TRBD1 matching over 11 bases. This CDR3 spans 17 amino acids. Unmatched junction bases numbered 6, after V lost 3 bases and J lost 1 base. Germline assignment: CDR1 KGHDR and CDR2 SFDVKD. This chain's CDR3 is CATSDERTGGPQETQYF. CDR3 DNA: TGTGCCACCAGTGATGAGAGGACAGGGGGCCCCCAAGAGACCCAGTACTTC.